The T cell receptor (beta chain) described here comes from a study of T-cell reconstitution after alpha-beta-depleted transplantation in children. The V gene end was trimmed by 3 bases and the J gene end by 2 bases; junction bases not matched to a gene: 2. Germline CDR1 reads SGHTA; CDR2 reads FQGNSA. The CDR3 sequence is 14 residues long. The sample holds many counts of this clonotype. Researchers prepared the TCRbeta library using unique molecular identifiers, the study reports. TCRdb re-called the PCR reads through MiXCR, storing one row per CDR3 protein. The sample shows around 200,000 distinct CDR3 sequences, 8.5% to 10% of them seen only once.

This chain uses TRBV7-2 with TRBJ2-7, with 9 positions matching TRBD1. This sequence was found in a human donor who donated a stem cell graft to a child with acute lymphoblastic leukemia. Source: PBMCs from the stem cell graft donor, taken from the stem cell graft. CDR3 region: CASSFGQGPYEQYF. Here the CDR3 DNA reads TGTGCCAGCAGCTTCGGACAGGGGCCCTACGAGCAGTACTTC.